One and the same sample provided the 25 T cell receptor beta chains below, sequenced in a study of long-term antiretroviral therapy in people with HIV. At the survey level, the v3.0 immunoSEQ assay was run. Assay used: immunoSEQ multiplex PCR; TCRdb lists only in-frame clones, some missing. The sample records some 15,000 clones, about 85% being singletons. The starting material was unsorted PBMCs, obtained approximately 1.3 years before starting antiretroviral therapy. These receptors were obtained from a man younger than 45 with HIV.

This clone was seen a single time. V and J are TRBV7-3 and TRBJ2-3; TRBD2 agrees at 11 bases. From germline, CDR1 is SGHTA and CDR2 FQGTGA. This CDR3 region has 16 residues. V gave up 4 bases and J gave up 5 bases; unmatched junction bases: 8. The CDR3 region is CASSSLAGGPIDTQYF. DNA of the CDR3: TGTGCCAGCAGCTCCTTAGCGGGGGGGCCAATAGATACGCAGTATTTT.

This chain joins TRBV7-9 and TRBJ2-2; D is perhaps TRBD1 (6 bases). Between the trimmed V and J ends, which lost 5 bases and 1 base, there was a span of 11 bases. CDR1 is SEHNR and CDR2 is FQNEAQ in the germline V gene (reference sequence). The CDR3 length is 15 residues. In nucleotides, the CDR3 is TGTGCCAGCAGCCCCAGGACAGAGAACACCGGGGAGCTGTTTTTT. As protein: CASSPRTENTGELFF.

This chain links TRBV5-4 with TRBJ2-7, with D possibly TRBD1 on 5 matching bases. V was trimmed by 6 bases and J by 5 bases, leaving 24 bases between them. The CDR3 covers 16 residues. Germline V gene data show CDR1 as SGHNT and CDR2 as YYREEE (reference sequence). The CDR3 is CASTPRSGQGHHEQYF. The CDR3 DNA reads as TGTGCCAGCACCCCACGGTCCGGGCAGGGTCACCACGAGCAGTACTTC.

This chain joins TRBV19 and TRBJ2-7, with D perhaps being TRBD1 or TRBD2 (6 bases each). The V end was cut by 5 bases, the J end by 4 bases, with 12 bases between. Germline CDR1 and CDR2: LNHDA and SQIVND (reference sequence). CDR3 length: 13 amino acids. The CDR3 is CASSWRGAYEQYF. CDR3 DNA sequence: TGTGCCAGTAGTTGGAGGGGGGCGTACGAGCAGTACTTC.

The chain joins TRBV14 to TRBJ2-1; maybe TRBD2 (6 bases). The CDR3 contains 17 residues. Germline-derived CDR1 and CDR2 are SGHDN and FVKESK. Trimming stripped 5 bases from V and 4 bases from J, with 21 bases between. The CDR3 loop is CASSSKYGTSSYNEQFF. Here the CDR3 DNA reads TGTGCCAGCAGCTCCAAGTATGGGACTTCCTCGTACAATGAGCAGTTCTTC.

Here the CDR3 DNA reads TGTGCCAGCAGCCAGTACAATGAGCAGTTCTTC. Amino acid sequence: CASSQYNEQFF. The rearrangement links TRBV14 to TRBJ2-1; D gene unclear. V was pared by 3 bases and J by 4 bases, with 1 base between. Germline CDR1 and CDR2: SGHDN and FVKESK. CDR3 length equals 11 residues. The complete variable domain, with remaining parts taken from reference TRBV14 and TRBJ2-1, reads EAGVTQFPSHSVIEKGQTVTLRCDPISGHDNLYWYRRVMGKEIKFLLHFVKESKQDESGMPNNRFLAERTGGTYSTLKVQPAELEDSGVYFCASSQYNEQFFGPGTRLTVL.

J is TRBJ1-2 and V is TRBV5-1, with TRBD1 matching 9 bases. After removal of 4 bases from V and 4 bases from J, the junction contained 8 bases not matched to a gene. CDR1 and CDR2 (germline): SGHRS, YFSETQ. There are 15 residues in the CDR3. CDR3 nucleotide sequence: TGCGCCAGCAGCGACACAGGGGGCCTAGGCTATGGCTACACCTTC. This encodes CASSDTGGLGYGYTF.

The CDR3 DNA sequence: TGCAGCGCCGTCCCGTCGGGGACCGAGCAGTACTTC. Amino acid sequence: CSAVPSGTEQYF. The chain combines TRBV29-1 with TRBJ2-7; tentatively, D is TRBD1 or TRBD2 (5 bases each). The germline CDR1 and CDR2 sequences are SQVTM and ANQGSEA. The CDR3 has 12 amino acids. V lost 7 bases and J lost 6, with 16 bases in between.

This chain joins TRBV5-1 and TRBJ2-5, with D unresolved. This CDR3 comprises 17 residues. The V end was cut by 0 bases, the J end by 5 bases, with 20 bases between. In germline, CDR1 is SGHRS, CDR2 YFSETQ. CDR3 coding DNA: TGCGCCAGCAGCTTGGGCCCCTCGAGATCGCAGGAGGAGACCCAGTACTTC. Translated, it gives CASSLGPSRSQEETQYF. Using reference TRBV5-1 and TRBJ2-5 for the parts outside the CDR3, the full variable domain is KAGVTQTPRYLIKTRGQQVTLSCSPISGHRSVSWYQQTPGQGLQFLFEYFSETQRNKGNFPGRFSGRQFSNSRSEMNVSTLELGDSALYLCASSLGPSRSQEETQYFGPGTRLLVL.

CDR3 residues: CASSLPSAQGRTDTQYF. CDR3 sequence (DNA): TGTGCCAGCAGCTTGCCCTCGGCGCAGGGACGAACAGATACGCAGTATTTT. This rearrangement joins TRBV5-5 to TRBJ2-3; D possibly matches TRBD1 or TRBD2 (5 bases each). The germline V gene encodes CDR1 SGHKS and CDR2 YYEKEE (reference sequence). V gave up 1 base and J gave up 3 bases, with 18 bases separating them. This CDR3 contains 17 residues.

The V and J genes are TRBV5-6 and TRBJ1-1; no definite D call. CDR3 length equals 14 residues. Germline CDR1 SGHDT, CDR2 YYEEEE. Trimming removed 4 bases from V and 5 bases from J, with 15 bases in between. In DNA, the CDR3 is TGTGCCAGCAGCCCGAGGATGGGTGGTACTGAAGCTTTCTTT. Protein product: CASSPRMGGTEAFF.

The rearrangement links TRBV7-3 to TRBJ2-2; no reliable D call. Germline V CDR1 and CDR2: SGHTA, FQGTGA. Deletions cut 5 bases from V and 7 bases from J, with 11 bases between. The length of the CDR3 is 13 residues. The CDR3 nucleotides read TGTGCCAGCAGCGCCCAATTCGGCGGGGAGCTGTTTTTT. Translating it yields CASSAQFGGELFF.

V usage is TRBV19 and J usage is TRBJ1-5; D is unclear. V gave up 5 bases and J gave up 4 bases, with 3 bases separating them. The V gene's germline CDR1 is LNHDA and CDR2 SQIVND (reference sequence). CDR3 length: 11 residues. The CDR3 spells CASSENQPQHF. The CDR3 DNA reads TGTGCCAGTAGTGAGAATCAGCCCCAGCATTTT.

This chain connects TRBV9 to TRBJ2-1; D may be TRBD1 (6 bases). Germline loops: CDR1 SGDLS, CDR2 YYNGEE. CDR3 length: 16 residues. V lost 3 bases and J 2 bases, leaving 15 bases between the germline ends. CDR3 DNA: TGTGCCAGCAGCGGACTCACGGGACACACCTACAATGAGCAGTTCTTC. Its translation: CASSGLTGHTYNEQFF.

The genes are TRBV5-1 and TRBJ2-2, with a possible D match to TRBD1 (6 bases). Germline V lookup: CDR1 SGHRS, CDR2 YFSETQ. The CDR3 runs to 16 residues. Trimming cost V 0 bases and J 6 bases, with 15 bases left between them. The CDR3 loop reads CASSLEGQAPAGELFF. The CDR3 coding sequence is TGCGCCAGCAGCTTGGAGGGACAAGCTCCAGCCGGGGAGCTGTTTTTT.

The chain is built from TRBV9 and TRBJ2-7; 11 bases fit TRBD1. V lost 0 bases to trimming and J lost 5 bases; unmatched junction nucleotides: 4. The length of the CDR3 is 15 residues. The V gene's germline CDR1 is SGDLS and CDR2 YYNGEE. The CDR3 here is CASSVEGQGAHEQYF. DNA of the CDR3: TGTGCCAGCAGCGTAGAAGGACAGGGGGCGCACGAGCAGTACTTC.

V usage is TRBV2 and J usage is TRBJ1-1, with 7 nucleotides matching TRBD1. Per germline, CDR1 SNHLY and CDR2 FYNNEI. Germline trimming cut 8 bases from V and 5 bases from J; bases unmatched to any gene: 8. The CDR3 covers 13 residues. CDR3 nucleotides: TGTGCCAGCTCAGGGGGTGATGGGACTGAAGCTTTCTTT. Translated: CASSGGDGTEAFF.

The V gene is TRBV19, the J gene TRBJ1-2; TRBD1 agrees at 8 bases. CDR3 length: 18 residues. With 4 bases clipped from V and 6 bases from J, the junction kept 19 bases outside the gene matches. Germline CDR1 and CDR2: LNHDA and SQIVND (reference sequence). CDR3 DNA: TGTGCCAGTAGTAACCCCTTGGCAGGGGGCCATGCGAGTAATGGCTACACCTTC. Its protein product is CASSNPLAGGHASNGYTF.

This clone was detected only a few times. The V call is TRBV15, the J call TRBJ1-2; 8 bases align to TRBD1. The V gene's germline CDR1 is LNHNV and CDR2 YYDKDF (reference sequence). This CDR3 is built from 14 residues. V shed 2 bases and J 8 bases; nucleotides not matched to a gene: 7. The chain's CDR3 is CATSRQGALNGYTF. DNA of the CDR3: TGTGCCACCAGCAGACAGGGGGCGTTAAACGGCTACACCTTC.

The chain is built from TRBV6-4 and TRBJ1-5; tentative D call: TRBD1 (6 bases). CDR1 and CDR2 (germline): MRHNA, SNTAGT. This CDR3 is built from 15 residues. Trimming shortened V by 3 bases and J by 1 base, and 10 bases separated the two germline ends. The CDR3 nucleotides read TGTGCCAGCAGTGAACAGGGCGGGAGCAATCAGCCCCAGCATTTT. This translates into CASSEQGGSNQPQHF.

J is TRBJ1-6 and V is TRBV16; possibly TRBD1 for D (5 bases). This CDR3 region has 14 residues. V lost 4 bases and J 9 bases, leaving 13 bases between the germline ends. Germline V CDR1 and CDR2: KGHSY, FQNENV. The CDR3 bases are TGTGCCAGCAGCCCCCAAACAGGTGTTTCACCCCTCCACTTT. It is translated as CASSPQTGVSPLHF.

The chain links TRBV5-1 to TRBJ2-3; D may be TRBD1 (5 bases). Germline CDR1 and CDR2: SGHRS and YFSETQ. V lost 2 bases, J lost 2 bases, and 12 bases lay in between. The CDR3 is 15 residues long. DNA of the CDR3: TGCGCCAGCAGCTTCTCTCAGGGAACCACAGATACGCAGTATTTT. Amino acids: CASSFSQGTTDTQYF.

The chain joins TRBV7-2 to TRBJ2-5; D gene unclear. The germline V gene encodes CDR1 SGHTA and CDR2 FQGNSA. CDR3 length equals 13 residues. V lost 3 bases and J lost 4, with 9 bases in between. DNA for the CDR3: TGTGCCAGCAGCTTGCACAGCCGAGAGACCCAGTACTTC. It encodes CASSLHSRETQYF.

The J gene is TRBJ2-3, the V gene TRBV28, with TRBD1 as a possible D gene (6 bases). This CDR3 region has 16 residues. With 6 bases removed from V and 3 bases from J, the gap between germline ends came to 19 bases. CDR1 and CDR2 from the germline V gene are MDHEN and SYDVKM. This CDR3 is CASRDWTETSTDTQYF. The CDR3 DNA reads as TGTGCCAGCAGGGATTGGACAGAAACTTCGACAGATACGCAGTATTTT.

This chain links TRBV27 with TRBJ2-1; D might be TRBD2 (6 bases). The CDR3 is 12 residues long. V lost 7 bases and J 13 bases, leaving 17 bases between the germline ends. CDR1 and CDR2 (germline): MNHEY, SMNVEV (reference sequence). The CDR3 DNA reads as TGTGCCAGCATTTCACCCGGGGCGGGACAGTTCTTC. This translates into CASISPGAGQFF.